Given below is one T cell receptor (beta chain) in context. Its antigen is currently unknown. Sequenced material consisted of expressed TCRB transcripts (all of the isolated RNA was reverse transcribed). Naive, central memory and regulatory T cell samples averaged about 3.6 million immunoSEQ reads each. The repertoire was sequenced with immunoSEQ multiplex PCR; TCRdb's copy has only in-frame clones and lacks some. The top ten hold about 1.3% of the sample, which has about 150,000 clones, more than 10% seen once. Every donor had blood drawn once into heparin, approximately 0.11 L on average. Purity exceeding 98% was reached by all sorted populations. CDR1 SEHNR and CDR2 FQNEAQ come from the germline V gene (reference sequence). V was shortened by 5 bases and J by 15 bases, with 20 bases between the two germline ends. CDR3 size: 14 residues. This specimen comes from a study of beta chain features in type 1 diabetes. Study-level results: All four CD4+ subsets from Type 1 diabetes patients carried moderately but significantly shorter TCRB CDR3s. A greater similarity of naive, central memory and Treg TCRB repertoires was seen among patients than among healthy donors.

The sequenced sample was central memory CD4+ T cells from blood. This chain links TRBV7-9 with TRBJ1-6, with D possibly matching TRBD1 (5 bases). This clonotype originated in a man younger than 35 with type 1 diabetes. This chain's CDR3 is CASSPGTVGGLLHF. CDR3 sequence (DNA): TGTGCCAGCAGCCCCGGGACGGTCGGGGGACTCCTCCACTTT.